A single sample is the source of the 30 T cell receptor beta chains below, sequenced in a study of OX40 agonist ivuxolimab in advanced cancers. Repertoires were generated with immunoSEQ multiplex PCR, while TCRdb's copy carries only in-frame clones and drops some. The table records approximately 79,000 clones, approximately 86% of them present only once. The material sequenced was CD4+ or CD8+ T cells sorted from blood, taken in a trial of the OX40 agonist ivuxolimab. Receptors originate from an adult with an advanced solid tumor such as melanoma, head and neck, liver or kidney cancer.

The gene calls are TRBV10-1 and TRBJ2-1; a weak D match, TRBD2 (6 bases). Trimming left V 5 bases short and J 0 bases short, with 11 bases between. The CDR3 is 15 amino acids. CDR1 and CDR2 from the germline V gene are WNHNN and SYGVQD (reference sequence). CDR3 residues: CASSPGSGSYNEQFF. The CDR3 coding sequence is TGCGCCAGCAGTCCAGGTAGCGGCTCCTACAATGAGCAGTTCTTC.

This chain joins TRBV5-1 and TRBJ1-4, with D unresolved. The CDR3 spans 15 residues. Trimming took off 0 bases at V and 3 bases at J, with 9 bases between the two ends. CDR1 SGHRS and CDR2 YFSETQ come from the germline V gene. The DNA for the CDR3 is TGCGCCAGCAGCTTGGGGGAAGCGGCTAATGAAAAACTGTTTTTT. As protein: CASSLGEAANEKLFF.

The chain joins TRBV9 to TRBJ2-1; perhaps TRBD2 as D (5 bases). Trimming took 3 bases from V and 4 from J, leaving 11 bases between them. Germline loops: CDR1 SGDLS, CDR2 YYNGEE. The length of the CDR3 is 14 residues. CDR3 in DNA: TGTGCCAGCAGCGCTAGCAGTACGTACAATGAGCAGTTCTTC. Translating it yields CASSASSTYNEQFF.

The chain has TRBV7-8 and TRBJ1-6, with D perhaps TRBD1 (6 bases). Trimming cost V 5 bases and J 7 bases, with 12 bases left between them. Per germline, CDR1 SGHVS and CDR2 FQNEAQ. The CDR3 is made up of 14 amino acids. The DNA for the CDR3 is TGTGCCAGCAGCATACAGGGTGTCAATTCACCCCTCCACTTT. It codes for CASSIQGVNSPLHF.

CDR3 region: CASSGRGSFSYEQYF. In nucleotides, the CDR3 is TGTGCCAGCAGCGGGAGGGGCAGCTTCTCCTACGAGCAGTACTTC. The rearrangement joins TRBV5-6 to TRBJ2-7, with 7 positions matching TRBD2. The CDR3 covers 15 residues. V gave up 4 bases and J gave up 0 bases; unmatched junction bases: 7. Germline V gives CDR1 SGHDT, CDR2 YYEEEE.

The rearrangement joins TRBV19 to TRBJ2-3; TRBD2 matches at 9 bases. With V trimmed by 5 bases and J by 0 bases, 9 bases remained unmatched. The CDR3 is made up of 17 amino acids. Looked up from germline, CDR1 is LNHDA and CDR2 is SQIVND (reference sequence). The CDR3 region is CASSSSRLAASTDTQYF. The CDR3 nucleotides are TGTGCCAGTAGTTCCTCCCGACTAGCGGCTAGCACAGATACGCAGTATTTT.

This clone was recorded a few times. Here the CDR3 reads CASSRVQNTEAFF. The CDR3 region has the DNA TGCGCCAGCAGCCGGGTCCAAAACACTGAAGCTTTCTTT. This chain connects TRBV4-3 to TRBJ1-1, with D hard to call. CDR3 size: 13 residues. Germline CDR1 LGHNA, CDR2 YSLEER. Trimming cost V 4 bases and J 2 bases, with 8 bases left between them.

V and J are TRBV5-1 and TRBJ1-4; D uncertain. Germline V gene lookup returns CDR1 SGHRS and CDR2 YFSETQ. CDR3 length: 13 amino acids. Between the trimmed V and J ends, which lost 4 bases and 8 bases, there was a span of 12 bases. The DNA for the CDR3 is TGCGCCAGCAGCGAGGGAGAGAACGAAAAACTGTTTTTT. It encodes CASSEGENEKLFF.

V gene TRBV10-2 combines with J gene TRBJ1-5, with D perhaps matching TRBD1 (6 bases). This CDR3 is built from 14 residues. CDR1 and CDR2 from the germline V gene are WSHSY and SAAADI. V lost 4 bases, J lost 2 bases, and 9 bases lay in between. The CDR3 sequence is CASSVQGGNQPQHF. DNA of the CDR3: TGCGCCAGCAGTGTACAGGGAGGCAATCAGCCCCAGCATTTT.

The genes are TRBV28 and TRBJ2-2, with TRBD1 identical over 7 bases. V trimming: 4 bases; J trimming: 1 base; junction bases outside the gene matches: 3. CDR1 MDHEN and CDR2 SYDVKM come from the germline V gene. This CDR3 has 15 amino acids. The CDR3 spells CASSSYRGNTGELFF. The CDR3 nucleotides read TGTGCCAGCAGTTCCTACAGGGGGAACACCGGGGAGCTGTTTTTT.

The V call is TRBV6-5, the J call TRBJ2-5, with 8 positions matching TRBD2. Gene TRBJ2-7 matches the end of the DNA better, so the J call may be wrong. Germline values: CDR1 MNHEY, CDR2 SVGAGI. The CDR3 covers 14 residues. CDR3: CASSRLGRAGEQYF. CDR3 nucleotides: TGTGCCAGCAGTCGCCTCGGGAGGGCCGGCGAGCAGTACTTC.

The V gene is TRBV28, the J gene TRBJ2-3; D might be TRBD2 (6 bases). V was pared by 3 bases and J by 3 bases, with 10 bases between. Germline loops: CDR1 MDHEN, CDR2 SYDVKM. This CDR3 is 14 amino acids long. This CDR3 is CASSFGAGTDTQYF. The DNA for the CDR3 is TGTGCCAGCAGTTTCGGGGCGGGGACAGATACGCAGTATTTT. Full variable domain (remainder filled in from reference TRBV28 and TRBJ2-3): DVKVTQSSRYLVKRTGEKVFLECVQDMDHENMFWYRQDPGLGLRLIYFSYDVKMKEKGDIPEGYSVSREKKERFSLILESASTNQTSMYLCASSFGAGTDTQYFGPGTRLTVL.

V usage is TRBV9 and J usage is TRBJ2-6, with D maybe TRBD1 (6 bases). The germline V gene has CDR1 SGDLS and CDR2 YYNGEE. Trimming removed 3 bases at V and 2 bases at J, with 9 bases between. CDR3 length equals 15 residues. CDR3 loop: CASSATGTGANVLTF. In DNA form, the CDR3 reads TGTGCCAGCAGCGCCACAGGGACTGGGGCCAACGTCCTGACTTTC.

The chain has TRBV27 and TRBJ1-1; no firm D call. Per the germline V gene, CDR1 is MNHEY and CDR2 is SMNVEV (reference sequence). The CDR3 loop spans 13 amino acids. V lost 3 bases and J lost 3, with 8 bases in between. The CDR3 loop is CASSFPPYTEAFF. The DNA of the CDR3 is TGTGCCAGCAGTTTCCCCCCGTACACTGAAGCTTTCTTT.

V and J are TRBV19 and TRBJ1-4; 8 bases match TRBD1. The germline V gene encodes CDR1 LNHDA and CDR2 SQIVND (reference sequence). Losses at the gene ends were 10 bases for V and 6 bases for J; bases not matched to a gene: 10. The CDR3 covers 14 residues. CDR3 DNA sequence: TGTGCCACGCTACCCGGGACAGGCTATGAAAAACTGTTTTTT. This sequence encodes CATLPGTGYEKLFF.

This chain uses TRBV11-2 with TRBJ2-5, with D possibly matching TRBD1 (5 bases). Germline V gene lookup returns CDR1 SGHAT and CDR2 FQNNGV. The CDR3 runs 11 residues. Trimming cost V 7 bases and J 7 bases, with 10 bases left between them. The CDR3 nucleotides are TGTGCCAGCACTATCCAGGGGACCCAGTACTTC. This translates into CASTIQGTQYF.

V and J are TRBV19 and TRBJ2-7; maybe TRBD1 (5 bases). CDR3 length: 13 amino acids. CDR1 LNHDA and CDR2 SQIVND come from the germline V gene (reference sequence). V was pared by 3 bases and J by 4 bases, with 10 bases between. CDR3 sequence (DNA): TGTGCCAGTAGTATCCAAGGGGCTTACGAGCAGTACTTC. It translates to CASSIQGAYEQYF.

This chain connects TRBV5-4 to TRBJ2-1; 9 bases agree with TRBD2. Germline CDR1 and CDR2: SGHNT and YYREEE (reference sequence). The CDR3 runs to 15 residues. V was clipped by 6 bases and J by 7 bases; unmatched bases: 11. The CDR3 protein is CASTLGGTSWNEQFF. CDR3 coding DNA: TGTGCCAGCACCCTGGGAGGGACTAGCTGGAATGAGCAGTTCTTC.

The V and J genes are TRBV6-1 and TRBJ2-3, with 7 bases lining up with TRBD1. The V gene's germline CDR1 is MNHNS and CDR2 SASEGT. Unmatched junction bases numbered 7, after V lost 4 bases and J lost 3 bases. The CDR3 extends over 15 amino acids. CDR3 in DNA: TGTGCCAGCAGTGGACAGGGTGGGGTTACAGATACGCAGTATTTT. It translates to CASSGQGGVTDTQYF.

The genes are TRBV2 and TRBJ1-5; D perhaps matches TRBD1 (5 bases). The CDR3 sequence is 16 residues long. The germline gives CDR1 SNHLY, CDR2 FYNNEI. Between the trimmed V and J ends, which lost 5 bases and 3 bases, there was a span of 17 bases. The CDR3 coding sequence is TGTGCCAGCAGTCCCCCGTCCCCCAGGGCCAATCAGCCCCAGCATTTT. This gives the protein CASSPPSPRANQPQHF.

The chain has TRBV28 and TRBJ1-2, with TRBD1 as a possible D gene (5 bases). Germline V gene lookup returns CDR1 MDHEN and CDR2 SYDVKM. CDR3 length: 14 amino acids. V lost 8 bases to trimming and J lost 4 bases, with 17 bases between them. The CDR3 sequence is CASSLPGGIYGYTF. The CDR3 DNA reads TGTGCCAGCTCCCTCCCGGGGGGTATCTATGGCTACACCTTC.

The chain couples TRBV25-1 to TRBJ2-3; a possible D gene is TRBD1 (5 bases). Germline CDR1 and CDR2: MGHDK and SYGVNS. CDR3 length: 15 residues. The V gene lost 3 bases and the J gene lost 2 bases, with 12 bases spanning the gap. The CDR3 protein is CASSDAGHFTDTQYF. The CDR3 nucleotides are TGTGCCAGCAGTGATGCAGGACACTTCACAGATACGCAGTATTTT.

This sequence joins TRBV2 and TRBJ1-1, with a weak D call TRBD1 (5 bases). The CDR3 has 13 amino acids. The V gene's germline CDR1 is SNHLY and CDR2 FYNNEI. V lost 4 bases and J 6 bases, leaving 12 bases between the germline ends. This CDR3 is CASSVKLGAEAFF. CDR3 nucleotides: TGTGCCAGCAGTGTAAAGCTAGGGGCTGAAGCTTTCTTT. The entire variable domain, with the rest obtained from reference TRBV2 and TRBJ1-1, is as follows: EPEVTQTPSHQVTQMGQEVILRCVPISNHLYFYWYRQILGQKVEFLVSFYNNEISEKSEIFDDQFSVERPDGSNFTLKIRSTKLEDSAMYFCASSVKLGAEAFFGQGTRLTVV.

The CDR3 spells CAWTGGYGYTF. In DNA form, the CDR3 reads TGTGCCTGGACAGGGGGCTATGGCTACACCTTC. The V and J genes are TRBV30 and TRBJ1-2, with TRBD1 matching 7 bases. The germline V gene has CDR1 GTSNPN and CDR2 SVGIG (reference sequence). The trim removed 4 bases at V and 4 bases at J, leaving 0 bases unmatched. The CDR3 is 11 amino acids.

The chain couples TRBV28 to TRBJ1-6, with D possibly TRBD1 on 6 matching bases. V gave up 3 bases and J gave up 8 bases, with 14 bases separating them. CDR3 length equals 15 residues. Germline CDR1 MDHEN, CDR2 SYDVKM. Here the CDR3 DNA reads TGTGCCAGCAGTTTGGGGGGGCTCGGGGATTCACCCCTCCACTTT. Its translation: CASSLGGLGDSPLHF.

V and J are TRBV7-9 and TRBJ1-1, with 7 bases lining up with TRBD1. CDR1 is SEHNR and CDR2 is FQNEAQ in the germline V gene (reference sequence). The CDR3 sequence is 16 residues long. V gave up 5 bases and J gave up 1 base; unmatched junction bases: 10. In nucleotides, the CDR3 is TGTGCCAGCAGCCCACCAGGGGGGACGGCGAACACTGAAGCTTTCTTT. Translated, it gives CASSPPGGTANTEAFF.

This clone was seen a few times. The chain uses TRBV27 and TRBJ1-5; weak D call: TRBD1 (5 bases). With 2 bases removed from V and 11 bases from J, the gap between germline ends came to 16 bases. Per the germline V gene, CDR1 is MNHEY and CDR2 is SMNVEV (reference sequence). CDR3 length: 14 residues. CDR3 DNA: TGTGCCAGCAGTTTAAATTCAGGGTCTGAGGCCCAGCATTTT. It yields the protein CASSLNSGSEAQHF.

The chain joins TRBV10-3 to TRBJ2-2; maybe TRBD2 (5 bases). This CDR3 comprises 15 residues. Trimming left V 2 bases short and J 5 bases short, with 12 bases between. Germline V CDR1 and CDR2: ENHRY, SYGVKD. This CDR3 is CAISEADRGTGELFF. CDR3 in DNA: TGTGCCATCAGTGAGGCGGACCGAGGGACCGGGGAGCTGTTTTTT.

The chain combines TRBV6-5 with TRBJ1-3; D is possibly TRBD1 (5 bases). CDR3 length: 15 amino acids. CDR1 MNHEY and CDR2 SVGAGI come from the germline V gene. The V and J ends lost 2 bases and 2 bases respectively, with 10 bases between them. For the CDR3, the DNA is TGTGCCAGCAGTTACCAGGGAAGTGCTGGAAACACCATATATTTT. Its translation: CASSYQGSAGNTIYF.

V is TRBV7-9 and J is TRBJ2-5; TRBD2 is a possible D gene (6 bases). Trimming left V 4 bases short and J 0 bases short, with 12 bases between. CDR3 length equals 15 residues. Germline V gives CDR1 SEHNR, CDR2 FQNEAQ (reference sequence). The CDR3 spells CASSSGALYQETQYF. CDR3 nucleotide sequence: TGTGCCAGCAGCTCGGGAGCCCTGTACCAAGAGACCCAGTACTTC.